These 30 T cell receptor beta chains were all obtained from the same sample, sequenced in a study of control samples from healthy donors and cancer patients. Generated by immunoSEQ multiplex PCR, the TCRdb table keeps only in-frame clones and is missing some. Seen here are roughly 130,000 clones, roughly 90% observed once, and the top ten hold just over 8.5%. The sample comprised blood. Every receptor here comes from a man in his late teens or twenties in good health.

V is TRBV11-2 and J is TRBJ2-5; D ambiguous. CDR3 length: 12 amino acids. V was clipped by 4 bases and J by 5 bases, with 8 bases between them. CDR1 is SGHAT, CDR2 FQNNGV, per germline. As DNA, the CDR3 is TGTGCCAGCAGCTCAGAGGCGGAGACCCAGTACTTC. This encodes CASSSEAETQYF.

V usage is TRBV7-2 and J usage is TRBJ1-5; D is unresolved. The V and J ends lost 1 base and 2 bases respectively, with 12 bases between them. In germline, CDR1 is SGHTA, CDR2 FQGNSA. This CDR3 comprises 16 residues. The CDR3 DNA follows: TGTGCCAGCAGCTTAGGGTGGGGTTCAGGCAATCAGCCCCAGCATTTT. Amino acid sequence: CASSLGWGSGNQPQHF.

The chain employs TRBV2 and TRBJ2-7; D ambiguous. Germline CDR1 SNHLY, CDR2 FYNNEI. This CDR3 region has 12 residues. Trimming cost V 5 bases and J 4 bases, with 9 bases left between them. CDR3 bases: TGTGCCAGCAGTTATACAGAATACGAGCAGTACTTC. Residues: CASSYTEYEQYF.

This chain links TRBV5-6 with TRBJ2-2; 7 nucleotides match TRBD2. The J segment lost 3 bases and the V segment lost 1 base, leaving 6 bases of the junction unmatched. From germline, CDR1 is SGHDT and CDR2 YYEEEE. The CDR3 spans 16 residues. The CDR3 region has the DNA TGTGCCAGCAGCTTGTCGACTAGCAAAGACACCGGGGAGCTGTTTTTT. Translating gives CASSLSTSKDTGELFF.

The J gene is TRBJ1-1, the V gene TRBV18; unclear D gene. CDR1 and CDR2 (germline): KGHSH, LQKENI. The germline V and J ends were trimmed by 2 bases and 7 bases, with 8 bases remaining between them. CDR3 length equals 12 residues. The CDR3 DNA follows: TGTGCCAGCTCACCAGGTACAGATGAAGCTTTCTTT. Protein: CASSPGTDEAFF. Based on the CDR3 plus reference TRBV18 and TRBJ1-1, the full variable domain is NAGVMQNPRHLVRRRGQEARLRCSPMKGHSHVYWYRQLPEEGLKFMVYLQKENIIDESGMPKERFSAEFPKEGPSILRIQQVVRGDSAAYFCASSPGTDEAFFGQGTRLTVV.

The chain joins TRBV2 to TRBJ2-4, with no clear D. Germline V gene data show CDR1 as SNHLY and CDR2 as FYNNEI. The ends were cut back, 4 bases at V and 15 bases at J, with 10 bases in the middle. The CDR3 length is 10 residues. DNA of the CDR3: TGTGCCAGCAGTGGAAGCCCACGGTACTTC. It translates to CASSGSPRYF.

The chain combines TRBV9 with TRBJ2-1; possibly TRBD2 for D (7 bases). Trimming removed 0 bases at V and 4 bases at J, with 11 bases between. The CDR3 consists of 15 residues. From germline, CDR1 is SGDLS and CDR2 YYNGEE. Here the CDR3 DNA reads TGTGCCAGCAGCGTAGCGGGGGGCCGGTACAATGAGCAGTTCTTC. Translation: CASSVAGGRYNEQFF.

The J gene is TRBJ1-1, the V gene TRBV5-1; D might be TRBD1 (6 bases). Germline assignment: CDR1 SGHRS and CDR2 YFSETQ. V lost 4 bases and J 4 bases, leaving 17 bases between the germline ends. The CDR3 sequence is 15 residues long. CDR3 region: CASSTGQPGGTEAFF. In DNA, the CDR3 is TGCGCCAGCAGCACTGGACAGCCGGGGGGCACTGAAGCTTTCTTT.

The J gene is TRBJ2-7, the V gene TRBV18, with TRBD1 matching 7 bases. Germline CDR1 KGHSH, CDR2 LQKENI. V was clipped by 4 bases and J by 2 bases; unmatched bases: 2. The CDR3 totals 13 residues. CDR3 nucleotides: TGTGCCAGCTCACGGACAGGCCCCTACGAGCAGTACTTC. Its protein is CASSRTGPYEQYF. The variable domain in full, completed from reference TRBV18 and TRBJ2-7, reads NAGVMQNPRHLVRRRGQEARLRCSPMKGHSHVYWYRQLPEEGLKFMVYLQKENIIDESGMPKERFSAEFPKEGPSILRIQQVVRGDSAAYFCASSRTGPYEQYFGPGTRLTVT.

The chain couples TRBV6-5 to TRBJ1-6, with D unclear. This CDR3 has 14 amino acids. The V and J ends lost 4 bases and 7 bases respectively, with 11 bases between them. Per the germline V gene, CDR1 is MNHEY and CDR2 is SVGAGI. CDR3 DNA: TGTGCCAGCAGTTCACGGACGGGAAATTCACCCCTCCACTTT. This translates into CASSSRTGNSPLHF.

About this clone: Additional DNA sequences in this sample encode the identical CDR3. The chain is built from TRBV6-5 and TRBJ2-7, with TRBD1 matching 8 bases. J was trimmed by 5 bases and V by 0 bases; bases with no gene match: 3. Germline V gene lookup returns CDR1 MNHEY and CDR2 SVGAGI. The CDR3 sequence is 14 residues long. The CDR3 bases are TGTGCCAGCAGTTACTCGGGGACAGGAGACGAGCAGTACTTC. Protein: CASSYSGTGDEQYF.

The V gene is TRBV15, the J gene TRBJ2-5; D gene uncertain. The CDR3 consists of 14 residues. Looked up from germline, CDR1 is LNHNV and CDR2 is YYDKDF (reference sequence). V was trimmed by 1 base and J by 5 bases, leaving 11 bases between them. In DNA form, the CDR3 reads TGTGCCACCAGCAGAGTGGGTAGCCCCGAGACCCAGTACTTC. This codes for CATSRVGSPETQYF.

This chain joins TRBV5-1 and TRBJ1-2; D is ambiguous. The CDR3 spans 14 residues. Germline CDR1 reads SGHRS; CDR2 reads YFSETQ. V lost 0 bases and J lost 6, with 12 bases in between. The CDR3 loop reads CASSLESVSDGYTF. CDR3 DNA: TGCGCCAGCAGCTTGGAGTCAGTCAGCGATGGCTACACCTTC.

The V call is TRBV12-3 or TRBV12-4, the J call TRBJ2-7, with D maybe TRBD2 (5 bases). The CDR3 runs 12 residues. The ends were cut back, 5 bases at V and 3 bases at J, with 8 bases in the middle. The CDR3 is CASSRTGYEQYF. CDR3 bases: TGTGCCAGCAGTCGGACTGGCTACGAGCAGTACTTC.

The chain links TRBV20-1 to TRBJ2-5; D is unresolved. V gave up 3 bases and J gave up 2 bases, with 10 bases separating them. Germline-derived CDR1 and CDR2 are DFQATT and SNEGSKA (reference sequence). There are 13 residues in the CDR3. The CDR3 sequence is CSASRQKQETQYF. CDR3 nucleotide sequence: TGCAGTGCTAGTAGGCAGAAACAAGAGACCCAGTACTTC.

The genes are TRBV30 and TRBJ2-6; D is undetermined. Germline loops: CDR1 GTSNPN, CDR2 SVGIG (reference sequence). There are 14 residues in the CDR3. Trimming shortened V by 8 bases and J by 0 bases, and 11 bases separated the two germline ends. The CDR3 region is CALKQSSGANVLTF. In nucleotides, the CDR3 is TGTGCCCTTAAACAGAGCTCTGGGGCCAACGTCCTGACTTTC.

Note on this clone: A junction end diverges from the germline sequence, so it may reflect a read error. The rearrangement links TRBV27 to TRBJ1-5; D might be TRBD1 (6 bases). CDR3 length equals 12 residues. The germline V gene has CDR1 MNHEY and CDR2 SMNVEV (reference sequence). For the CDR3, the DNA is TGTGCCAGCGGGCGAAACAGGGACTGGTTGGATTTT. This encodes CASGRNRDWLDF.

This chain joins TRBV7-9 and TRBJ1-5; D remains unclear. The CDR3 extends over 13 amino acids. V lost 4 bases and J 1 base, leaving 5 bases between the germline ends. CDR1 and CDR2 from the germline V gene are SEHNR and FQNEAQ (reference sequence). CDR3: CASSSQSNQPQHF. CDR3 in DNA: TGTGCCAGCAGCTCCCAAAGCAATCAGCCCCAGCATTTT. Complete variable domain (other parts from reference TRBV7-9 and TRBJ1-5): DTGVSQNPRHKITKRGQNVTFRCDPISEHNRLYWYRQTLGQGPEFLTYFQNEAQLEKSRLLSDRFSAERPKGSFSTLEIQRTEQGDSAMYLCASSSQSNQPQHFGDGTRLSIL.

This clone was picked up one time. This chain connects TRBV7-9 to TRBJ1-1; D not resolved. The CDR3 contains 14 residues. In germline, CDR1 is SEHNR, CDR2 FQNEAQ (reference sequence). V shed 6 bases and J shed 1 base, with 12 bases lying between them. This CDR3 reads CASRQYSGNTEAFF. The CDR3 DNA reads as TGTGCCAGCAGACAATACTCAGGGAACACTGAAGCTTTCTTT.

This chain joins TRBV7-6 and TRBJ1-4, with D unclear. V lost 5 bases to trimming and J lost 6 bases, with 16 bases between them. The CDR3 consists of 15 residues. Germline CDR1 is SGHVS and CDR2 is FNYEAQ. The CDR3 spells CASSPGLTKDEKLFF. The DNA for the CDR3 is TGTGCCAGCAGCCCAGGACTGACCAAGGATGAAAAACTGTTTTTT.

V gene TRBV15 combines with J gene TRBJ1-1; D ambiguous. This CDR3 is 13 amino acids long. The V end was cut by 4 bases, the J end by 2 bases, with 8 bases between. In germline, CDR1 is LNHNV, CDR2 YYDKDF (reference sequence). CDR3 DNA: TGTGCCACCAGCATGGGATCCAACACTGAAGCTTTCTTT. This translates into CATSMGSNTEAFF.

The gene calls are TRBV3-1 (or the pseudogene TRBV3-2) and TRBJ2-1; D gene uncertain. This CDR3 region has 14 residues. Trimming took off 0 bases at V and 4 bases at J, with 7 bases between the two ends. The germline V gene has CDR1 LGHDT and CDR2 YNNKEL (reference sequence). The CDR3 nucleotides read TGTGCCAGCAGCCAAGAAGGTCAATACAATGAGCAGTTCTTC. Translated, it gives CASSQEGQYNEQFF.

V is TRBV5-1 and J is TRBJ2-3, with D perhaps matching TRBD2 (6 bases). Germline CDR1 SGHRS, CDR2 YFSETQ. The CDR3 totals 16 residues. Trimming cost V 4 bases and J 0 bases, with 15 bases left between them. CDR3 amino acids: CASSTPLGTSTDTQYF. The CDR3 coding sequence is TGCGCCAGCAGCACCCCGCTTGGGACTAGCACAGATACGCAGTATTTT.

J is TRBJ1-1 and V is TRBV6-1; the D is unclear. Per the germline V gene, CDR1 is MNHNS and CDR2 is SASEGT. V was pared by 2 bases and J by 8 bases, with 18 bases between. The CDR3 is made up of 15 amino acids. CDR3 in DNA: TGTGCCAGCAGTGAATTGCCGGGAGCCTTAGGGGAAGCTTTCTTT. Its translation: CASSELPGALGEAFF.

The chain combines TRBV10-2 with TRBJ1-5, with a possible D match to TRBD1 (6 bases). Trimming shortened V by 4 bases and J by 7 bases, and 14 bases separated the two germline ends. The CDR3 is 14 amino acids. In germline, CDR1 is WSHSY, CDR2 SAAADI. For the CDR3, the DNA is TGCGCCAGCAGTGCAAGGGGGGGCGGACAGCCCCAGCATTTT. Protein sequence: CASSARGGGQPQHF.

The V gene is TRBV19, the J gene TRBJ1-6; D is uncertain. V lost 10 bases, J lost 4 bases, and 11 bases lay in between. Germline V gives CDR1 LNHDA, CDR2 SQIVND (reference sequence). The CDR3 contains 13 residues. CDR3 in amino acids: CATRGQYNSPLHF. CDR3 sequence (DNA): TGTGCCACCCGAGGTCAATATAATTCACCCCTCCACTTT.

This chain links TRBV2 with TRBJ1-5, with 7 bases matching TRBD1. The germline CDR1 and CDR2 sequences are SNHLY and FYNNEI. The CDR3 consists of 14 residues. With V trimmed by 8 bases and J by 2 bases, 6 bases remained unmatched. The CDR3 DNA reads TGTGCCAGCCGGACAGGAGTCCGCAATCAGCCCCAGCATTTT. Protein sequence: CASRTGVRNQPQHF.

CDR3 protein: CASSEQGGVRNQPQHF. The CDR3 nucleotides read TGTGCCAGCAGTGAACAAGGGGGAGTCAGAAATCAGCCCCAGCATTTT. This chain uses TRBV6-1 with TRBJ1-5; a weak D match, TRBD1 (6 bases). In germline, CDR1 is MNHNS, CDR2 SASEGT. The germline V and J ends were trimmed by 2 bases and 4 bases, with 15 bases remaining between them. This CDR3 has 16 amino acids.

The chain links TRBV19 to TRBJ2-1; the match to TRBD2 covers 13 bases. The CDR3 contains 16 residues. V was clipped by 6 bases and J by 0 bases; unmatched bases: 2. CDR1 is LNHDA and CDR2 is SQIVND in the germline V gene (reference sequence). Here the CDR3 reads CASRTSGGHSYNEQFF. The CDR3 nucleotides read TGTGCCAGTAGGACTAGCGGGGGGCACTCCTACAATGAGCAGTTCTTC.

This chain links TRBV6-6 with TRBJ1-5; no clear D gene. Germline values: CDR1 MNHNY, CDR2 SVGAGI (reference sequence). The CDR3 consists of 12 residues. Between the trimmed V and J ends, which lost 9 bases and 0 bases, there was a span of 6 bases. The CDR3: CARHGSNQPQHF. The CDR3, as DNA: TGTGCCAGACACGGTAGCAATCAGCCCCAGCATTTT.